This is a list of T cell receptor beta chains from one sample in a study of blood T cell repertoires in COVID-19. Sequencing was performed with immunoSEQ multiplex PCR; in TCRdb, only in-frame clones are kept and a portion is missing. The table shows around 190,000 clones, with roughly 76% occurring only once. Sequences were obtained from peripheral blood. Source of these receptors: a woman aged 35 to 49 with COVID-19, enrolled during active disease. Each CDR3 is given with its conserved first and last residue. D genes are given only for firm matches. Some rows have no size entry. The others give once, few or many, or a class for an expanded clone.

J gene	D gene	clone size	V gene	CDR3 protein	CDR3 DNA
TRBJ1-5	-	-	TRBV3-1/TRBV3-2	CASSHGISSGQPQHF	TGTGCCAGCAGCCATGGGATCAGTTCGGGACAGCCCCAGCATTTT
TRBJ1-1	-	-	TRBV6-5	CASSYSGGTDEAFF	TGTGCCAGCAGTTACTCTGGAGGGACTGATGAAGCTTTCTTT
TRBJ2-7	-	-	TRBV3-1/TRBV3-2	CASSQGPGPSYEQYF	TGTGCCAGCAGCCAAGGCCCAGGCCCGTCCTACGAGCAGTACTTC
TRBJ1-1	-	once	TRBV4-2	CASSQDYRGMNTEAFF	TGTGCCAGCAGCCAAGATTATCGGGGTATGAACACTGAAGCTTTCTTT
TRBJ1-5	TRBD1	few	TRBV19	CASRRGLFRGLHQPQHF	TGTGCCAGTAGGAGGGGGCTGTTTCGGGGTCTACATCAGCCCCAGCATTTT
TRBJ1-4	TRBD1	once	TRBV30	CAWRGQTNEKLFF	TGTGCCTGGAGGGGACAGACTAATGAAAAACTGTTTTTT
TRBJ2-4	-	few	TRBV28	CASSLGTKLAKNIQYF	TGTGCCAGCAGTCTCGGGACAAAGCTAGCCAAAAACATTCAGTACTTC
TRBJ1-4	-	once	TRBV2	CASSLRGLGEKLFF	TGTGCCAGCAGCCTCAGGGGCTTGGGAGAAAAACTGTTTTTT
TRBJ1-5	-	-	TRBV3-1/TRBV3-2	CASSQDPPQISNQPQHF	TGTGCCAGCAGCCAAGACCCCCCCCAGATTAGCAATCAGCCCCAGCATTTT
TRBJ2-1	-	-	TRBV27	CASSRGRNAQFF	TGTGCCAGCAGTAGAGGGCGCAACGCGCAGTTCTTC
TRBJ2-5	-	once	TRBV7-9	CASSPPGASTGETQYF	TGTGCCAGCAGCCCCCCCGGCGCCTCGACGGGGGAGACCCAGTACTTC